The rows below give T cell receptor beta chains drawn from one sample of a study of beta chain features in type 1 diabetes. TCRdb's copy holds only in-frame clones and misses some; the assay was immunoSEQ multiplex PCR. The table lists about 900,000 clones, about a sixth of them singletons. The specimen sequenced was naive CD4+ T cells from blood. These receptors were taken from a woman aged 18-30 years in good health. Both conserved end residues are part of each CDR3. The D gene is left open where the match is weak. Rows may omit the clone size; those that give it use once, few, many or a size class.

j_call: TRBJ2-1
d_call: TRBD2
v_call: TRBV9
clone_size: -
cdr3_nt: TGTGCCAGCAGCCCCCACGTGGCTAGCGGGAGTTTTGGTAATGAGCAGTTCTTC
cdr3_aa: CASSPHVASGSFGNEQFF

j_call: TRBJ2-3
d_call: -
v_call: TRBV9
clone_size: few
cdr3_nt: TGTGCCAGCAGCGTAGATACGGGAGCGACAGATACGCAGTATTTT
cdr3_aa: CASSVDTGATDTQYF

j_call: TRBJ1-2
d_call: -
v_call: TRBV28
clone_size: -
cdr3_nt: TGTGCCAGCAGCCCCGCTGAAGGGTACTATGGCTACACCTTC
cdr3_aa: CASSPAEGYYGYTF

j_call: TRBJ2-5
d_call: TRBD2
v_call: TRBV28
clone_size: few
cdr3_nt: TGTGCCAGCAGCCCACCTGGGACTAGTGGGGCCGAGACCCAGTACTTC
cdr3_aa: CASSPPGTSGAETQYF

j_call: TRBJ2-3
d_call: TRBD2
v_call: TRBV9
clone_size: few
cdr3_nt: TGTGCCAGCAGCGTAGCGGGAGGGGCAGATACGCAGTATTTT
cdr3_aa: CASSVAGGADTQYF

j_call: TRBJ2-7
d_call: TRBD2
v_call: TRBV29-1
clone_size: -
cdr3_nt: TGCAGCGTTGGGATTAGCGGGCACCATTTTGGGTCCTACGAGCAGTACTTC
cdr3_aa: CSVGISGHHFGSYEQYF

j_call: TRBJ2-1
d_call: TRBD2
v_call: TRBV5-6
clone_size: -
cdr3_nt: TGTGCCAGCAGCTTAACTAGCGGGAGTCGGACCTACAATGAGCAGTTCTTC
cdr3_aa: CASSLTSGSRTYNEQFF

j_call: TRBJ2-1
d_call: -
v_call: TRBV4-3
clone_size: few
cdr3_nt: TGCGCCAGCAGTGGGCGGTCCACCTACAATGAGCAGTTCTTC
cdr3_aa: CASSGRSTYNEQFF

j_call: TRBJ1-2
d_call: TRBD1
v_call: TRBV7-3
clone_size: -
cdr3_nt: TGTGCCAGCAGCTTAGCGGGGACAGGGTGGAACTATGGCTACACCTTC
cdr3_aa: CASSLAGTGWNYGYTF

j_call: TRBJ2-1
d_call: -
v_call: TRBV7-9
clone_size: few
cdr3_nt: TGTGCCAGCAGCTTCCAAAGCGGTAGCTCCTACAATGAGCAGTTCTTC
cdr3_aa: CASSFQSGSSYNEQFF

j_call: TRBJ2-7
d_call: TRBD1
v_call: TRBV28
clone_size: -
cdr3_nt: TGTGCCAGCACCCGAATGGACAGGGACTCCTACGAGCAGTACTTC
cdr3_aa: CASTRMDRDSYEQYF

j_call: TRBJ2-2
d_call: TRBD2
v_call: TRBV9
clone_size: -
cdr3_nt: TGTGCCAGCAGCCCGGGACTAGCTACCGGGGAGCTGTTTTTT
cdr3_aa: CASSPGLATGELFF

j_call: TRBJ2-5
d_call: -
v_call: TRBV9
clone_size: -
cdr3_nt: TGTGCCAGCAGCGTGACCCTCGGACAACAAGAGACCCAGTACTTC
cdr3_aa: CASSVTLGQQETQYF

j_call: TRBJ2-6
d_call: TRBD2
v_call: TRBV15
clone_size: few
cdr3_nt: TGTGCCACCAGCAGAGTGGCGGGAGTAATAAGCTCTGGGGCCAACGTCCTGACTTTC
cdr3_aa: CATSRVAGVISSGANVLTF

j_call: TRBJ1-2
d_call: TRBD1
v_call: TRBV15
clone_size: few
cdr3_nt: TGTGCCACCAGCAGGACCAAGACAGGGAACTATGGCTACACCTTC
cdr3_aa: CATSRTKTGNYGYTF